This TCR beta chain emerged from a study of T cell repertoires in cytomegalovirus infection. Study-level information: Indicated by public TCR beta signatures were CMV infection and matching HLA type. Study outcomes and limitations: Accumulated public TCR beta family frequency recognized individuals carrying CMV together with the relevant HLA. Across the ex vivo response, the dominant clonotypes were HLA-C-restricted CMV-specific TCR beta clonotypes.

This CDR3 region has 16 residues. Trimming removed 10 bases at V and 4 bases at J, with 25 bases between. TCRdb analysed the reads with MiXCR anew, one entry per CDR3 protein. The data hold approximately 490,000 distinct CDR3 sequences, with about 10% observed a single time. This clonotype was counted ten times or more. Its cognate antigen is unknown. This clonotype was sampled from a human donor in good health (CMV status not recorded). Some clones in this sample may be carry-over from other donors' samples. The rearrangement uses TRBV12-3 or TRBV12-4 and TRBJ1-1; D ambiguous. Sequencing input: PBMCs. The CDR3 DNA reads TGTGCCACCTCAGTTTTTTCGGGAAGTCGGGGCACTGAAGCTTTCTTT. This gives the protein CATSVFSGSRGTEAFF.